Listed below are T cell receptor beta chains from one sample, sequenced in a study of control samples from healthy donors and cancer patients. This table comes from immunoSEQ multiplex PCR, and its TCRdb copy is limited to in-frame clones, with some not included. The table shows more than 85,000 clones, with 83% occurring only once. Sequencing was done on a sample of blood. The origin of the receptors is a woman aged 45 to 65 in good health. The CDR3 runs from the conserved cysteine through the conserved F or W.

CASSTTVAQYF	TRBV6-2/TRBV6-3
CASSQGAANQPQHF	TRBV3-1/TRBV3-2
CASSPRGGETSPLHF	TRBV7-2
CASSLGQGAGSVETQYF	TRBV7-9
CASSPRGIDEQFF	TRBV18
CASTPGGGRQETQYF	TRBV6-5
CASSLERGAVF	TRBV28
CASSPTTGANQPQHF	TRBV5-1
CASSMDWTDYSNQPQHF	TRBV19
CASMGQGAGSYTF	TRBV3-1/TRBV3-2
CASSLVSGINTEAFF	TRBV11-2
CASSRGAGNTIYF	TRBV3-1/TRBV3-2
CASSQRTGGGYTF	TRBV6-5
CASSVTAASGNTIYF	TRBV9
CASSPLGGLNTEAFF	TRBV28
CASSLGGGEETQYF	TRBV5-1
CASILFGEGPSTDTQYF	TRBV19
CASSPGSEILAKNIQYF	TRBV5-5
CASSVAGYQETQYF	TRBV9
CASSLGQDIQETQYF	TRBV7-9
CASSPSVMETQYF	TRBV18
CASSLPGQGSETQYF	TRBV6-2/TRBV6-3
CASSQVKENNSPLHF	TRBV4-1
CASSLEVDMNIQYF	TRBV11-2
CASTPGLNTEAFF	TRBV9
CASSVAGGPYNEQFF	TRBV9
CASSPYRDLKQYF	TRBV5-4
CASSSASEGTNQPQHF	TRBV7-2
CASSIHRQSSGNTIYF	TRBV19
CASNRGAKETQYF	TRBV2
CASSLWGRANEQYF	TRBV27
CASSRVTSGYEQYF	TRBV3-1/TRBV3-2
CASSLGQLVYGYTF	TRBV5-6
CASSWTSGAYEQYF	TRBV14
CASSPPAGDNSPLHF	TRBV18
CASSLVGLGAFF	TRBV11-3
CASRLTIPGGGNTIYF	TRBV11-2
CASSVGLAGVNEQFF	TRBV2
CASSLGGQAYNEQFF	TRBV5-1
CASSGVSGGTEAFF	TRBV4-3